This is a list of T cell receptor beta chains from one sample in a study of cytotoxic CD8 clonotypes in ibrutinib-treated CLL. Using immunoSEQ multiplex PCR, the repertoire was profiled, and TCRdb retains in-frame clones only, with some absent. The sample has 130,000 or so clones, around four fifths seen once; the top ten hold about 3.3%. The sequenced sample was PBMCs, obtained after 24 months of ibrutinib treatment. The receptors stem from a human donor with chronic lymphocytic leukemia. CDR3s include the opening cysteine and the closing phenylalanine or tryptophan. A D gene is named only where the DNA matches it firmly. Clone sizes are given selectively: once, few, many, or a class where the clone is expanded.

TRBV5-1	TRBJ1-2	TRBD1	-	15	CASSLVTGGGYGYTF	TGCGCCAGCAGCTTGGTAACAGGGGGCGGCTATGGCTACACCTTC
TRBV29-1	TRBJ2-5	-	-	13	CSVESRVQGTQYF	TGCAGCGTTGAATCCAGGGTCCAGGGGACCCAGTACTTC
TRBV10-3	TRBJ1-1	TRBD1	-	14	CAISLGQGNTEAFF	TGTGCCATCAGCCTCGGACAGGGGAACACTGAAGCTTTCTTT
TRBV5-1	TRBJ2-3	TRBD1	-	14	CASQNQGATDTQYF	TGCGCCAGCCAAAATCAGGGGGCTACAGATACGCAGTATTTT
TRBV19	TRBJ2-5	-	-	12	CASSSGGETQYF	TGTGCCAGTAGTTCAGGGGGGGAGACCCAGTACTTC
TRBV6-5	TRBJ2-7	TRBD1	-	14	CASSRQGAFYEQYF	TGTGCCAGCAGTCGACAGGGGGCATTCTACGAGCAGTACTTC
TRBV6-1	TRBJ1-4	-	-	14	CASSRTATNEKLFF	TGTGCCAGCAGCCGGACAGCAACTAATGAAAAACTGTTTTTT
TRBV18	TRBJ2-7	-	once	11	CASSLDYEQYF	TGTGCCAGCTCACTAGACTACGAGCAGTACTTC
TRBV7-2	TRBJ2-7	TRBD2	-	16	CASSLTGVAGANEQYF	TGTGCCAGCAGCTTAACCGGGGTAGCGGGGGCCAACGAGCAGTACTTC
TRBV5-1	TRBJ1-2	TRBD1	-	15	CASSLAGQGADGYTF	TGCGCCAGCAGCTTGGCCGGACAGGGGGCGGATGGCTACACCTTC
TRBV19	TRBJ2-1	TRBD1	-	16	CASSIDLGTGYNEQFF	TGTGCCAGTAGTATAGATCTGGGGACAGGCTACAATGAGCAGTTCTTC
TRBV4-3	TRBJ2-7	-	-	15	CASSRRTGGTYEQYF	TGCGCCAGCAGCCGTAGGACGGGGGGCACCTACGAGCAGTACTTC
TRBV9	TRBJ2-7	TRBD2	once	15	CASSVVASGDYEQYF	TGTGCCAGCAGCGTAGTCGCTAGCGGGGACTACGAGCAGTACTTC
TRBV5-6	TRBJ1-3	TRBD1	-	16	CASSSGQGYSGNTIYF	TGTGCCAGCAGCTCAGGACAGGGTTACTCTGGAAACACCATATATTTT
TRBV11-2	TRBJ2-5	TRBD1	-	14	CASRSNRGGETQYF	TGTGCCAGCAGATCCAACAGGGGCGGCGAGACCCAGTACTTC
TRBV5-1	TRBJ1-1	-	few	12	CASSLERQQAFF	TGCGCCAGCAGCTTGGAACGACAGCAAGCTTTCTTT
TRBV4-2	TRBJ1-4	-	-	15	CASSQARGSNEKLFF	TGTGCCAGCAGCCAAGCTCGAGGGTCTAATGAAAAACTGTTTTTT
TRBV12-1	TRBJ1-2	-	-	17	CASSLTTKTGPNYGYTF	TGTGCCAGCAGCCTAACAACCAAGACAGGCCCTAACTATGGCTACACCTTC
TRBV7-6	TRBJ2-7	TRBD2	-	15	CASTPLARGGDEQYF	TGTGCCAGCACCCCCCTCGCCCGGGGGGGGGACGAGCAGTACTTC
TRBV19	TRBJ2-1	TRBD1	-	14	CASSMDRSYNEQFF	TGTGCCAGTAGTATGGACAGGTCCTACAATGAGCAGTTCTTC
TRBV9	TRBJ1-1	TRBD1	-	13	CASSDNRGTEAFF	TGTGCCAGCAGCGATAACAGGGGCACTGAAGCTTTCTTT
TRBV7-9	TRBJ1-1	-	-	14	CASSLASAVLEAFF	TGTGCCAGCAGCTTAGCTTCCGCCGTTCTGGAAGCTTTCTTT
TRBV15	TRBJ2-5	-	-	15	CATSRETGQKETQYF	TGTGCCACCAGCAGAGAGACTGGACAGAAAGAGACCCAGTACTTC
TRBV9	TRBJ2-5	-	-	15	CASTFQGNPGETQYF	TGTGCCAGCACCTTCCAAGGCAACCCGGGAGAGACCCAGTACTTC
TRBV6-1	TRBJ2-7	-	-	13	CASSSTSVHEQYF	TGTGCCAGCAGTTCGACATCCGTCCACGAGCAGTACTTC
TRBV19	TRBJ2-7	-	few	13	CASSETGPYEQYF	TGTGCCAGTAGTGAGACAGGACCCTACGAGCAGTACTTC
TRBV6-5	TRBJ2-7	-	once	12	CASSWVGGEQYF	TGTGCCAGCAGTTGGGTGGGAGGCGAGCAGTACTTC
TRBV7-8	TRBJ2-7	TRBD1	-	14	CASSYRDRVGEQYF	TGTGCCAGCAGCTACCGGGACAGGGTAGGGGAGCAGTACTTC
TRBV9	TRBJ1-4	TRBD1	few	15	CASSVVGQANEKLFF	TGTGCCAGCAGCGTAGTGGGACAGGCTAATGAAAAACTGTTTTTT
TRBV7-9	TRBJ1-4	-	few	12	CASSLKNEKLFF	TGTGCCAGCAGCTTGAAGAATGAAAAACTGTTTTTT
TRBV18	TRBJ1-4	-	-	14	CASSLGGGNEKLFF	TGTGCCAGCTCGCTCGGGGGCGGTAATGAAAAACTGTTTTTT
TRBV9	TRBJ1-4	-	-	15	CASSEKGVTNEKLFF	TGTGCCAGCAGCGAAAAGGGTGTAACTAATGAAAAACTGTTTTTT
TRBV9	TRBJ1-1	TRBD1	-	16	CASSVGGTALNTEAFF	TGTGCCAGCAGCGTAGGGGGGACAGCACTTAACACTGAAGCTTTCTTT
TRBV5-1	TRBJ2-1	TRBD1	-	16	CASSVGSGTEYNEQFF	TGCGCCAGCAGCGTGGGCTCCGGGACAGAATACAATGAGCAGTTCTTC
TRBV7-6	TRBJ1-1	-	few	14	CASSFGEGNTEAFF	TGTGCCAGCAGCTTCGGGGAGGGAAACACTGAAGCTTTCTTT
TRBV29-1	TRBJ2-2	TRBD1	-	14	CSAGGQGGTGELFF	TGCAGCGCTGGGGGACAGGGAGGCACCGGGGAGCTGTTTTTT
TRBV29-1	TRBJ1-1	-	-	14	CSVGYADMNTEAFF	TGCAGCGTAGGATACGCCGACATGAACACAGAAGCTTTCTTT